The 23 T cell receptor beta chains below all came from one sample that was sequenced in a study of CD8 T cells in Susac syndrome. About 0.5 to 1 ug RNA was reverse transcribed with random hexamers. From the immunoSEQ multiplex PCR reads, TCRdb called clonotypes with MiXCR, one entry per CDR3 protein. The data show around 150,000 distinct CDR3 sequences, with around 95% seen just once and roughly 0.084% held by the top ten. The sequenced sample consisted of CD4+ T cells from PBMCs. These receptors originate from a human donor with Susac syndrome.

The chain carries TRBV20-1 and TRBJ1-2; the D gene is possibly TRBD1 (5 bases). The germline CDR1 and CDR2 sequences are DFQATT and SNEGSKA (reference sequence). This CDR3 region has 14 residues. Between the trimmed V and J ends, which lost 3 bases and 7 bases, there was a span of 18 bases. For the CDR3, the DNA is TGCAGTGCTAGTTCTAATGGGGGACGAGGTGGCTACACCTTC. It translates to CSASSNGGRGGYTF.

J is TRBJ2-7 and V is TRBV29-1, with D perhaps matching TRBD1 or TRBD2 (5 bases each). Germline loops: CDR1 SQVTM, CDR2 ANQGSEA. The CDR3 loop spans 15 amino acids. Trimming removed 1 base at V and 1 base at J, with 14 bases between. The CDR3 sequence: CSVEGRGERSYEQYF. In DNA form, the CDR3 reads TGCAGCGTTGAAGGGCGAGGGGAGAGGTCCTACGAGCAGTACTTC.

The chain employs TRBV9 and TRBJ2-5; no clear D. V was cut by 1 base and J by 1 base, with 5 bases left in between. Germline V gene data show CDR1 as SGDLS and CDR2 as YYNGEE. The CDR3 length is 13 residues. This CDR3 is CASSVSPQETQYF. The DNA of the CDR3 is TGTGCCAGCAGCGTATCCCCCCAAGAGACCCAGTACTTC.

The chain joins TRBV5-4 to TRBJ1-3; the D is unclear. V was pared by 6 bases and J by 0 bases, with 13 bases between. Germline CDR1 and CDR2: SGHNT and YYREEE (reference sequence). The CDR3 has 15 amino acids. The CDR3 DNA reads TGTGCCAGCACCCCATCTTTCGTCTCTGGAAACACCATATATTTT. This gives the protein CASTPSFVSGNTIYF.

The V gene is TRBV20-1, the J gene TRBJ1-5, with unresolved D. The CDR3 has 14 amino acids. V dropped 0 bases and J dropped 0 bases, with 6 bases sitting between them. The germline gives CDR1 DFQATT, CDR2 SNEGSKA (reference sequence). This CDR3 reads CSAREGNSNQPQHF. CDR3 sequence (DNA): TGCAGTGCTAGAGAAGGAAATAGCAATCAGCCCCAGCATTTT.

The CDR3 DNA is TGTGCCAGCAGCGTAGAGGGTACCCTAGATACGCAGTATTTT. It codes for CASSVEGTLDTQYF. J is TRBJ2-3 and V is TRBV9; D is unclear. Germline CDR1 and CDR2: SGDLS and YYNGEE. V lost 0 bases and J 5 bases, leaving 10 bases between the germline ends. CDR3 length: 14 residues.

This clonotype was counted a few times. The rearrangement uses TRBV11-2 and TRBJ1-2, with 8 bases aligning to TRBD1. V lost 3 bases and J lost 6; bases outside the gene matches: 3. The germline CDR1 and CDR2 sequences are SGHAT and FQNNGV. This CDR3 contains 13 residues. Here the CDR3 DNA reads TGTGCCAGCAGCTTGTCAGGGGGCAATGGCTACACCTTC. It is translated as CASSLSGGNGYTF.

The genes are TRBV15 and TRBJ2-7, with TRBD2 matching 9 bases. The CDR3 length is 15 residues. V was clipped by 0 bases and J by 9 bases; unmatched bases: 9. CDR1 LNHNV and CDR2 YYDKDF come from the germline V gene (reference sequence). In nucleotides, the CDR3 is TGTGCCACCAGCAGAGATTTCGGGACTAGCAGGCGGCAGTACTTC. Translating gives CATSRDFGTSRRQYF.

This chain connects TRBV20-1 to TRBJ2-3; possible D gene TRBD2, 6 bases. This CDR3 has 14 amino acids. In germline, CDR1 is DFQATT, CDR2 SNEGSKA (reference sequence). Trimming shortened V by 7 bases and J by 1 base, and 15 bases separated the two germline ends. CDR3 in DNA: TGCAGTGTTCCCCTCCCGGGGGGCACAGATACGCAGTATTTT. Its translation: CSVPLPGGTDTQYF.

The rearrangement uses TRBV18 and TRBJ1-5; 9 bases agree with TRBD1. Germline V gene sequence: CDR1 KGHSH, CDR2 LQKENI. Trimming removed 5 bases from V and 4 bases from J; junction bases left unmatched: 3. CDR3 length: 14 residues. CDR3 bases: TGTGCCAGCTCAAGCGGACAGGGGAATCAGCCCCAGCATTTT. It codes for CASSSGQGNQPQHF.

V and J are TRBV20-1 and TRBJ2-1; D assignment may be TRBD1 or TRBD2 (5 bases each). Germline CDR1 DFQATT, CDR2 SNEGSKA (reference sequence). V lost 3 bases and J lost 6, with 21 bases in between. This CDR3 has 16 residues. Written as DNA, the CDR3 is TGCAGTGCTAGGAGGGACCGAGCTCTAGGGACCAATGAGCAGTTCTTC. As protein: CSARRDRALGTNEQFF.

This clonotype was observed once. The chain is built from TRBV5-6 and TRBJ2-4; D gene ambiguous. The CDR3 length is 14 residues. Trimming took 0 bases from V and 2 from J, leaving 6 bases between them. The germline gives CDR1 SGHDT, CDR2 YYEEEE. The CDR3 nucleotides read TGTGCCAGCAGCTTGGAAGGGACCAAAAACATTCAGTACTTC. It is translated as CASSLEGTKNIQYF. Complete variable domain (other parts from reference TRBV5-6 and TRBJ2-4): DAGVTQSPTHLIKTRGQQVTLRCSPKSGHDTVSWYQQALGQGPQFIFQYYEEEERQRGNFPDRFSGHQFPNYSSELNVNALLLGDSALYLCASSLEGTKNIQYFGAGTRLSVL.

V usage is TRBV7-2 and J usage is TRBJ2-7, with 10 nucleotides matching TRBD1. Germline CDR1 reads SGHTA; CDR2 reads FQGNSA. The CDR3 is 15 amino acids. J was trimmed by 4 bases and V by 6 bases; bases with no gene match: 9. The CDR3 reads CASRKGDRGLYEQYF. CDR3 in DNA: TGTGCCAGCAGGAAGGGAGACAGGGGGCTATACGAGCAGTACTTC.

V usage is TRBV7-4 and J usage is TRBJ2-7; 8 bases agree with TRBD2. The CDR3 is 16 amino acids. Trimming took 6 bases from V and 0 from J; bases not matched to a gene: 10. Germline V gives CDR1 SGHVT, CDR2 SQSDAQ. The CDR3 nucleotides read TGTGCCAGCAGACGAAGCGGGGGTGCGAGCTCCTACGAGCAGTACTTC. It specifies CASRRSGGASSYEQYF.

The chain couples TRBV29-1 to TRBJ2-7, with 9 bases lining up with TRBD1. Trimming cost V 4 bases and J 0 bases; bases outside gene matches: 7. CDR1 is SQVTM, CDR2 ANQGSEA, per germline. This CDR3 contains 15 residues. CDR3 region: CSVVPGQGSSYEQYF. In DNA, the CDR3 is TGCAGCGTTGTTCCTGGACAGGGGAGCTCCTACGAGCAGTACTTC.

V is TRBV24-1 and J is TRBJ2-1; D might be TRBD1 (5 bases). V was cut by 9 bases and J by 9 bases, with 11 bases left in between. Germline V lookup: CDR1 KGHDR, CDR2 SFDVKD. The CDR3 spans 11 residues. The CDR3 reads CATGAFGEQFF. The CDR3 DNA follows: TGTGCCACCGGGGCGTTCGGTGAGCAGTTCTTC.

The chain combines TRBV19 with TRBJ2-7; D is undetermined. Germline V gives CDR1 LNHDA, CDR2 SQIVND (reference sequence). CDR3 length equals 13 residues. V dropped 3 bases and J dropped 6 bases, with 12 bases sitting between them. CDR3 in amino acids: CASSIGLTFEQYF. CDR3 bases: TGTGCCAGTAGTATCGGGCTGACTTTCGAGCAGTACTTC.

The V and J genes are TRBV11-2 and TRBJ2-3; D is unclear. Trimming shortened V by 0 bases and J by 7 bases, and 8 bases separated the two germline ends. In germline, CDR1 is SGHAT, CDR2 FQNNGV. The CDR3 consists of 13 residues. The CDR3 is CASSLDLTNTQYF. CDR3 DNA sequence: TGTGCCAGCAGCTTAGATCTGACGAATACGCAGTATTTT.

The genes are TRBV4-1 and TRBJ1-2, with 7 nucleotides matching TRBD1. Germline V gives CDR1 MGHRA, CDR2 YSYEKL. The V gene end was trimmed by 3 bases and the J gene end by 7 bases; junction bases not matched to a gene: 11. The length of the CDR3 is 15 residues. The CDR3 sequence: CASSQPGQRRSGYTF. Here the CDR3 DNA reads TGCGCCAGCAGCCAGCCGGGACAGCGGAGGTCTGGCTACACCTTC.

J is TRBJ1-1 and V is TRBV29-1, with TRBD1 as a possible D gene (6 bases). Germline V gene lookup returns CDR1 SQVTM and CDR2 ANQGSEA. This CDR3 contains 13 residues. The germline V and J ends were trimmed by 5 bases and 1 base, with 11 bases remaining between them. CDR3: CSVLGAANTEAFF. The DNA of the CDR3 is TGCAGCGTTTTGGGGGCCGCGAACACTGAAGCTTTCTTT.

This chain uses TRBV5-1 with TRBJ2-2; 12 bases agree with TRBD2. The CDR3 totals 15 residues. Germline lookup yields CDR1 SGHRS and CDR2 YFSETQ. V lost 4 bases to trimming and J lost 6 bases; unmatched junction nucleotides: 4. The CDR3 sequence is CASSQLAGGAGELFF. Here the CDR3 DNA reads TGCGCCAGCAGCCAACTAGCGGGGGGTGCCGGGGAGCTGTTTTTT.

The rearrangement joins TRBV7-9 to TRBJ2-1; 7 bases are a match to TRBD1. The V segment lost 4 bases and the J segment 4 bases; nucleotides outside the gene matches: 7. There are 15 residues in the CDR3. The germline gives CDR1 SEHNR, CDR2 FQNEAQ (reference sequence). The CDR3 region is CASSYNPGQYNEQFF. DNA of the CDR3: TGTGCCAGCAGCTATAACCCGGGACAGTACAATGAGCAGTTCTTC.

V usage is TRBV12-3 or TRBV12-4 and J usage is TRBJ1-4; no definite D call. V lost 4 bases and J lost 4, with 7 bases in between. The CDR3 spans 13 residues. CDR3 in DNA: TGTGCCAGCAGTTATCGGTTTAATGAAAAACTGTTTTTT. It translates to CASSYRFNEKLFF.